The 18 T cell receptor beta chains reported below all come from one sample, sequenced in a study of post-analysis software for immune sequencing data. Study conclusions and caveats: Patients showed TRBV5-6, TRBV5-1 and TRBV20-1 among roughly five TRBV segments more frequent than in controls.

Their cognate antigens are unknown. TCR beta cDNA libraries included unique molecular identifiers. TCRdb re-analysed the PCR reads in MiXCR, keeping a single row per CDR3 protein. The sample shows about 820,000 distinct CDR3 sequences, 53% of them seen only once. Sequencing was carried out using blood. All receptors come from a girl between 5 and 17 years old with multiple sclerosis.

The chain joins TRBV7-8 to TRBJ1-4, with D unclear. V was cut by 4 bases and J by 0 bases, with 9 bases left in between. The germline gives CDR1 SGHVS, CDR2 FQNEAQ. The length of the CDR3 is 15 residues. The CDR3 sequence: CASSSTDATNEKLFF. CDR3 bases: TGTGCCAGCAGCTCGACGGATGCAACTAATGAAAAACTGTTTTTT.

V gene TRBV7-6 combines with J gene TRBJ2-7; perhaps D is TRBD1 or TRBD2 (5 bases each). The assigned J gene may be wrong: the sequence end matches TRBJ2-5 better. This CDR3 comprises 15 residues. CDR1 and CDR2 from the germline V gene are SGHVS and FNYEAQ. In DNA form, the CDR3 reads TGTGCCAGCAGCCAAGGAGGTCGAGGGGTTGAGACCCAGTACTTC. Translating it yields CASSQGGRGVETQYF.

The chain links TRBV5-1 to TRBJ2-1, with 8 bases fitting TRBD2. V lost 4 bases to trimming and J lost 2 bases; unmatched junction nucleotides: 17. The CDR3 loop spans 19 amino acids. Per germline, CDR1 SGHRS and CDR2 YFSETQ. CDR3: CASSPSRVEAGVTYNEQFF. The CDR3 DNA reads TGCGCCAGCAGCCCATCAAGGGTTGAAGCGGGGGTAACCTACAATGAGCAGTTCTTC.

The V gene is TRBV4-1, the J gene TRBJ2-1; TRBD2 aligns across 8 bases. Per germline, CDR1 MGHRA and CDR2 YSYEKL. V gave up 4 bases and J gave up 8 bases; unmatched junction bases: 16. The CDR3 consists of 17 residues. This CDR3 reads CASSLLGHGRAVDEQFF. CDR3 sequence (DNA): TGCGCCAGCAGCCTTCTGGGACACGGGAGGGCCGTCGATGAGCAGTTCTTC.

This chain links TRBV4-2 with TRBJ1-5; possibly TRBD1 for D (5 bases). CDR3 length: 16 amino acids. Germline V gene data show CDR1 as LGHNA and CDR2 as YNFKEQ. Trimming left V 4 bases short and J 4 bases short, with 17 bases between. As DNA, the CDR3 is TGTGCCAGCAGCCTGAGGGGTGGGGCCAAGAATCAGCCCCAGCATTTT. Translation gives CASSLRGGAKNQPQHF.

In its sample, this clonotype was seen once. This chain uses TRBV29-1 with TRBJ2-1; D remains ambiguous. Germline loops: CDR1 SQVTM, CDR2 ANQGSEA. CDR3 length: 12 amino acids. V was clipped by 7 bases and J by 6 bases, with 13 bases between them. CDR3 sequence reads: CSAGLGGNEQFF. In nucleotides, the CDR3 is TGCAGCGCCGGTTTAGGTGGCAATGAGCAGTTCTTC.

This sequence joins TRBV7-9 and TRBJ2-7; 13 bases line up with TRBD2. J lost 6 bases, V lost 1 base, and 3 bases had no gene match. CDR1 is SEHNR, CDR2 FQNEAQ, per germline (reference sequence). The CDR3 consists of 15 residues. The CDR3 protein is CASSLEGLAGSEQYF. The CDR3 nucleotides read TGTGCCAGCAGCTTAGAGGGACTAGCGGGGTCCGAGCAGTACTTC.

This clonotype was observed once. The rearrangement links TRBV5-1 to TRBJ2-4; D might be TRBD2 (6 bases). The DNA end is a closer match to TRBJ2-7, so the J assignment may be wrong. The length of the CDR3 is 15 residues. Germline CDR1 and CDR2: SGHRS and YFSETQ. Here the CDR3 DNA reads TGCGCCAGCAGCTTGGAGGTTAGCGGCTACTACGAGCAGTACTTC. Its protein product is CASSLEVSGYYEQYF.

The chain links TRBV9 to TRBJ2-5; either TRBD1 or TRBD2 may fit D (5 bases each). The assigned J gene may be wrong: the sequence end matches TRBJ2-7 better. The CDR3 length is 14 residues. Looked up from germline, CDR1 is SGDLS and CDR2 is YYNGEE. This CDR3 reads CASSVGDAGHEQYF. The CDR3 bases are TGTGCCAGCAGCGTAGGGGACGCCGGACACGAGCAGTACTTC.

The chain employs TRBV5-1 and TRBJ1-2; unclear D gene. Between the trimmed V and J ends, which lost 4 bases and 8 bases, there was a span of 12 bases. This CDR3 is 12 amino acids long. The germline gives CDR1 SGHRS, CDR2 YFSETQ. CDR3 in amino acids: CASSKEARGYTF. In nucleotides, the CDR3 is TGCGCCAGCAGCAAAGAGGCCCGAGGCTACACCTTC.

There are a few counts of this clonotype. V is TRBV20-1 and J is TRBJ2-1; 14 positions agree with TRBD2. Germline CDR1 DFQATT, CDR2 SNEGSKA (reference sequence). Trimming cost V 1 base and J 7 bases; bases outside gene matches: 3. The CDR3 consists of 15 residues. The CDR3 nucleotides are TGCAGTGCTAGAGGGACTAGCGGGGGGCTAAATGAGCAGTTCTTC. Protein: CSARGTSGGLNEQFF.

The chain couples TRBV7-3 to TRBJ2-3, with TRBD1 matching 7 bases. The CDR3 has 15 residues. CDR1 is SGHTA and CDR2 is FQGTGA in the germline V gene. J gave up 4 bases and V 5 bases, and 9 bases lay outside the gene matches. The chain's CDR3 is CASSTQRTGSDTQYF. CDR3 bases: TGTGCCAGCAGCACTCAGAGGACAGGATCAGATACGCAGTATTTT.

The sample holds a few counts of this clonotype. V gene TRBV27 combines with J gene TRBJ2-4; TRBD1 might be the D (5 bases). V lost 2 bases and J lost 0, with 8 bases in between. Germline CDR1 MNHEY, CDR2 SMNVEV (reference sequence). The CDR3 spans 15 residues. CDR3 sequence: CASSLAGLAKNIQYF. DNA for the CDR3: TGTGCCAGCAGTTTAGCAGGGCTAGCCAAAAACATTCAGTACTTC.

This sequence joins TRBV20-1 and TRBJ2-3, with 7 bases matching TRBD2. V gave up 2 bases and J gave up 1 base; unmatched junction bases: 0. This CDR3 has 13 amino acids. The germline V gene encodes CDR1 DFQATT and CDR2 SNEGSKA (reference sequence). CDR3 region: CSARREGTDTQYF. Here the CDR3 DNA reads TGCAGTGCTAGACGGGAGGGCACAGATACGCAGTATTTT.

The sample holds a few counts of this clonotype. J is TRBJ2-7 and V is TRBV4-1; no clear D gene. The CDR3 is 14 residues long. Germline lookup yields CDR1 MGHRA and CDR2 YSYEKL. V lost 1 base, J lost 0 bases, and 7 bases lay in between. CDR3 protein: CASSQGVNSYEQYF. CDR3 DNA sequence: TGCGCCAGCAGCCAAGGCGTGAACTCCTACGAGCAGTACTTC.

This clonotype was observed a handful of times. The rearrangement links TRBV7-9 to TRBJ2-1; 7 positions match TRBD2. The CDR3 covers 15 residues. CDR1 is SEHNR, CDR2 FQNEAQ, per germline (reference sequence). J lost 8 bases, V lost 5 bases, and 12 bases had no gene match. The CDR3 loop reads CASSAPVGGLDEQFF. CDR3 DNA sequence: TGTGCCAGCAGCGCCCCTGTGGGGGGGTTAGATGAGCAGTTCTTC.

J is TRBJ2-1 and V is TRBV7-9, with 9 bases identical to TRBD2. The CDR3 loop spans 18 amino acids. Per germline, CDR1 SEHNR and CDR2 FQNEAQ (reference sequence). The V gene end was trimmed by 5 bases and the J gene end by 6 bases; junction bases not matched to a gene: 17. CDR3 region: CASSPWRREGPARNEQFF. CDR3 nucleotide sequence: TGTGCCAGCAGCCCTTGGAGGCGGGAGGGTCCGGCACGCAATGAGCAGTTCTTC.

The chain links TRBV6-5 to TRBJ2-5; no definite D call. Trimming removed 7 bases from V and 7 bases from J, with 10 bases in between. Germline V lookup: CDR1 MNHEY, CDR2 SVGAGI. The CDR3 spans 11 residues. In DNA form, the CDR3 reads TGTGCCAGCACCAACGGGTGGACCCAGTACTTC. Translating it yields CASTNGWTQYF.